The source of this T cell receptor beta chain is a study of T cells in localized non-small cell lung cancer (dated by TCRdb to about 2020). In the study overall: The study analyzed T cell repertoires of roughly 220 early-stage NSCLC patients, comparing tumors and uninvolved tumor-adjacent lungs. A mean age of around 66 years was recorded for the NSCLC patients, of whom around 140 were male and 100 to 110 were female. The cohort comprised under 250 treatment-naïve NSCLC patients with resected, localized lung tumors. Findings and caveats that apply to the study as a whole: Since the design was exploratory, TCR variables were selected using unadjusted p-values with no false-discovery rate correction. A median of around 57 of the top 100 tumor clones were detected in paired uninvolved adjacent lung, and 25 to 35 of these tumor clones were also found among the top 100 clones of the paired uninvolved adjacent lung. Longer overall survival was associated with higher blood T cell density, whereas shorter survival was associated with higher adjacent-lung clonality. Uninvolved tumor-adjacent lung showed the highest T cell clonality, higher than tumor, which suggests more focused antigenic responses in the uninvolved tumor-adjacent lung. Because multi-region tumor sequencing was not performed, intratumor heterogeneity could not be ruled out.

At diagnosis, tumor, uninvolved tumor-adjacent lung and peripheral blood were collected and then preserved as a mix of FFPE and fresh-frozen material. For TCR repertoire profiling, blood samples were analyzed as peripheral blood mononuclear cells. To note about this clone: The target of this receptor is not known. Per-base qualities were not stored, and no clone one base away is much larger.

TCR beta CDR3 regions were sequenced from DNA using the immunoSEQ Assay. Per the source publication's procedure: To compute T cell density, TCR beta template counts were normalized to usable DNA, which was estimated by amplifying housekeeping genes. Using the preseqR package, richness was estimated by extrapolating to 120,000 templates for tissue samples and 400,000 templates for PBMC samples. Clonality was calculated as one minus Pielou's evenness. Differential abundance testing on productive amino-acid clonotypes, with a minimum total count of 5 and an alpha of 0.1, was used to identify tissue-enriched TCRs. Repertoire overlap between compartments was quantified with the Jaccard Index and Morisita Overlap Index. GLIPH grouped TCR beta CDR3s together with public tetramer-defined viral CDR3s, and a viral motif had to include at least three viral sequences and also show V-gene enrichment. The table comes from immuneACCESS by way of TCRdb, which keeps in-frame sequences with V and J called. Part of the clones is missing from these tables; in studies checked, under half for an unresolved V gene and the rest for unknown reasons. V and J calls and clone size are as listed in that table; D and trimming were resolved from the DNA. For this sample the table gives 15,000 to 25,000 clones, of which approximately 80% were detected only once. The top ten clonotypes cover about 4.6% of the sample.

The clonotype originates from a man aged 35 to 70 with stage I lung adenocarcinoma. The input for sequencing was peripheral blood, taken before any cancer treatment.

This receptor carries the CDR3 CASSLTFNSPLHF. The nucleotide sequence reads TGTGCCAGCAGCTTGACGTTTAATTCACCCCTCCACTTT. This sequence uses TRBV5-4 and TRBJ1-6; confidence is insufficient to name the D gene. The V end loses 1 base and the J end loses 6 bases, and a stretch of 5 bases separates them. Based on the germline V gene (reference sequence), the CDR1 and CDR2 sequences are SGHNT and YYREEE. From the cysteine through the phenylalanine, the CDR3 covers 13 amino acids. Only CDR3 DNA is held: 39 bases, read in frame from base 1. Reference TRBV5-4 and TRBJ1-6 proteins supply the regions before and after the CDR3; the full variable domain is: ETGVTQSPTHLIKTRGQQVTLRCSSQSGHNTVSWYQQALGQGPQFIFQYYREEENGRGNFPPRFSGLQFPNYSSELNVNALELDDSALYLCASSLTFNSPLHFGNGTRLTVT.